This TCR beta chain was captured by sequencing in a study of regulatory T cells in long-lasting Graves disease. HTBI primers from iRepertoire and Arm-PCR of CDR3 regions yielded the TCR beta libraries. In the source study's methods: Spanning all samples, the identified segments comprised around 64 TRBV and around 13 TRBJ. From the multiplex PCR reads, TCRdb called clonotypes with MiXCR, one entry per CDR3 protein. Clone size and V and J calls follow TCRdb, not the original study. The sample yields hundreds of thousands of distinct CDR3 sequences, roughly 15% seen once. The time point here: newly diagnosed GD, antithyroid drugs for less than 3 months. Construction of the TCR library relied on RNA isolated from PBMCs. J lost 4 bases, V lost 4 bases, and 4 bases had no gene match. The germline V gene encodes CDR1 LGHDT and CDR2 YNNKEL (reference sequence). This CDR3 has 13 amino acids. This clonotype came up many times.

These same records also appear under a second study, on T cells in Graves' hyperthyroidism and ophthalmopathy.

Sequenced material: peripheral blood mononuclear cells (PBMCs), taken at new diagnosis, from a patient treated with antithyroid drugs. This rearrangement joins TRBV3-1 to TRBJ2-7, with TRBD2 identical over 7 bases. The receptor was derived from a woman aged 40 to 50 with Graves disease. CDR3 region: CASSRWGGYEQYF. Written as DNA, the CDR3 is TGTGCCAGCAGCCGGTGGGGAGGGTACGAGCAGTACTTC.